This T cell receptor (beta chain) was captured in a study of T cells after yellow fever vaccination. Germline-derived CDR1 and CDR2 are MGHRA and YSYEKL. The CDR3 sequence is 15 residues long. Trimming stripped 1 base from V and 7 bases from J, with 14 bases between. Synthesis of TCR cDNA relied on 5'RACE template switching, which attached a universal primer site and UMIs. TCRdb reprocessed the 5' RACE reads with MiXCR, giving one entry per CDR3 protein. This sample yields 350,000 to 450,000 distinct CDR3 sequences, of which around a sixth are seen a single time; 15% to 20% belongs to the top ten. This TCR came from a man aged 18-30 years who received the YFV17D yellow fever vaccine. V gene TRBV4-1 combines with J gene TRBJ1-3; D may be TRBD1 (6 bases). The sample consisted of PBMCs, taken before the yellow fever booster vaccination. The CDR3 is CASSQGSQRGNTIYF. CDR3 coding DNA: TGCGCCAGCAGCCAAGGGAGTCAGAGGGGGAACACCATATATTTT.